This T cell receptor (beta chain) was identified during a study of shared clonotypes between healthy human individuals. On the study more broadly: Three plates each covered CD4 naive and memory; CD8 naive two, CD8 memory one.

Here immunoSEQ multiplex PCR was the method, and the copy in TCRdb shows in-frame clones only, minus some. The top ten clones hold less than 2% of a sample with over 2,000,000 clones, 90% to 95% of them seen once. Cells designated naive CD8 were CD45RO-negative and were positively selected for CCR7, with terminally differentiated effector memory CD45RA+ cells excluded. CDR3 length: 17 residues. Germline V gene data show CDR1 as SEHNR and CDR2 as FQNEAQ (reference sequence). V was trimmed by 5 bases and J by 4 bases, leaving 21 bases between them. This clone has just one count. The clonotype comes from a man between 18 and 29 years old in good health. Some clones in this sample may be carry-over from other donors' samples. The chain combines TRBV7-9 with TRBJ1-5; maybe TRBD1 (5 bases). The sample was naive CD8+ T cells from PBMCs. CDR3 nucleotides: TGTGCCAGCAGCCAAGGGGAGGGGTTAATGGGGAATCAGCCCCAGCATTTT. Translated: CASSQGEGLMGNQPQHF.